This TCR beta chain is drawn from a study of cytomegalovirus exposure and HLA in healthy donors. Vbeta (60) and Jbeta (13) primers were used in the PCR. Under the authors' procedure: Roughly 11 million shared chains were among 65 million to 85 million unique TCR beta chains counted in a later analysis. Sequencing used immunoSEQ multiplex PCR; TCRdb keeps in-frame clones, though not all of them. D and trimming come from the DNA, and the V and J calls and clone size come from that table. The data hold under 100,000 clones, with about 74% observed a single time. Findings of the study overall: Among immune exposure information, only CMV serostatus was available. A missense variant in DCLRE1C was later tied to TCR beta V- and J-gene trimming.

Turning to this clone: Its antigen is still unknown.

Germline CDR1 reads LGHNA; CDR2 reads YNFKEQ. The CDR3 runs 14 residues. V was pared by 0 bases and J by 9 bases, with 12 bases between. The chain employs TRBV4-2 and TRBJ1-5; D perhaps matches TRBD1 (5 bases). The specimen was PBMCs. The receptor comes from a middle-aged man in good health and CMV-seronegative. The CDR3 protein is CASSQETEVLPQHF. In DNA form, the CDR3 reads TGTGCCAGCAGCCAAGAGACAGAAGTTCTGCCCCAGCATTTT.